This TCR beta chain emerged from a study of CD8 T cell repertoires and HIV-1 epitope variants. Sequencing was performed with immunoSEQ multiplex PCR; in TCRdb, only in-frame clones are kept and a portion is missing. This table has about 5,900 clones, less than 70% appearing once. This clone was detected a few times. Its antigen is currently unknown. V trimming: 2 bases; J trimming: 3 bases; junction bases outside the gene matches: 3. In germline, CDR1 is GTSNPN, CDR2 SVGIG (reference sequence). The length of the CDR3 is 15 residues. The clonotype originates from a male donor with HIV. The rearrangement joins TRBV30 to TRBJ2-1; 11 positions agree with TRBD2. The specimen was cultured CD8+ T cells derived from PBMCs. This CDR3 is CAWSTTSGGYNEQFF. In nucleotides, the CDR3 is TGTGCCTGGAGTACTACTAGCGGGGGCTACAATGAGCAGTTCTTC.